The rows below give T cell receptor beta chains drawn from one sample of a study of blood T cells in healthy people across ages. TCRdb recomputed calls from the 5' RACE reads with MiXCR, one row per CDR3 protein. The profile shows under 2,000,000 distinct CDR3 sequences, roughly 50% of them singletons. Material: blood. These receptors all come from a woman between 35 and 50 years old in good health. The CDR3 runs from the conserved cysteine through the conserved F or W. D genes are given only for firm matches. A row's size may be missing; if present it is once, few, many or a size class.

TRBD2	TRBV7-2	few	TRBJ2-3	TGTGCCAGCAGCTTAGGGGGGACTAGCGGGGTAGGAGATACGCAGTATTTT	CASSLGGTSGVGDTQYF
NA	TRBV6-5	few	TRBJ1-2	TGTGCCAGCAGTTACTCGCTAGGGTATGGCTACACCTTC	CASSYSLGYGYTF
TRBD1	TRBV7-9	NA	TRBJ2-7	TGTGCCAGCAGCCATTTAAAGACAGGGAACGAGCAGTACTTC	CASSHLKTGNEQYF
NA	TRBV12-3/TRBV12-4	few	TRBJ1-2	TGTGCCAGCAGTTTTAGCAGGGCGAACTATGGCTACACCTTC	CASSFSRANYGYTF
NA	TRBV28	NA	TRBJ2-2	TGTGCCAGCAGTCTGAGCCAGGGGATGAGCGCCGGGGAGCTGTTTTTT	CASSLSQGMSAGELFF
NA	TRBV4-3	few	TRBJ2-5	TGCGCCAGCAGCCAAGACATGCCCCAACAAGAGACCCAGTACTTC	CASSQDMPQQETQYF
NA	TRBV7-2	NA	TRBJ2-5	TGTGCCGGCAGTTACCGAACCGATAGTACCCAGTACTTC	CAGSYRTDSTQYF
NA	TRBV28	many	TRBJ2-5	TGTGCCAGCAGCCGACTGGATCCCCAGGAGACCCAGTACTTC	CASSRLDPQETQYF
TRBD2	TRBV7-2	NA	TRBJ2-3	TGTGCCAGCAGCTTTGGGGGGGGGAAGAGCACAGATACGCAGTATTTT	CASSFGGGKSTDTQYF
NA	TRBV15	few	TRBJ2-7	TGTGCCACCAGCAGAGATAGCGGTTACGAGCAGTACTTC	CATSRDSGYEQYF
NA	TRBV4-1	few	TRBJ2-7	TGCGCCAGCAGCCAAGTTGGTGAATGGGGCGAGCAGTACTTC	CASSQVGEWGEQYF
TRBD1	TRBV2	once	TRBJ1-5	TGTGCCAGCAGTCTAGTGCGGACAGGCGGCAATCAGCCCCAGCATTTT	CASSLVRTGGNQPQHF
TRBD1	TRBV24-1	NA	TRBJ2-5	TGTGCCACCAGTGACCCGGGACAGGGCCCGGAGACCCAGTACTTC	CATSDPGQGPETQYF
TRBD2	TRBV7-2	few	TRBJ2-5	TGTGCCAGCAGCTTAGAGGGCGCGGGGGGGTCTCCATACTCGCAGTACTTC	CASSLEGAGGSPYSQYF
NA	TRBV4-2	few	TRBJ1-1	TGTGCCAGCAGCCAAGAGGGGACGGGTTTGAACACTGAAGCTTTCTTT	CASSQEGTGLNTEAFF
TRBD1	TRBV12-3/TRBV12-4	NA	TRBJ1-2	TGTGCCAGCGATATCCGGGACAGGGGGCATGGCTACACCTTC	CASDIRDRGHGYTF
NA	TRBV12-3/TRBV12-4	NA	TRBJ1-4	TGTGCCAGCTGCGGACAGCTTAATGAAAAACTGTTTTTT	CASCGQLNEKLFF
NA	TRBV28	NA	TRBJ2-2	TGTGCCAGCGCCACAGGAACCGGGGAGCTGTTTTTT	CASATGTGELFF
NA	TRBV20-1	NA	TRBJ2-3	TGCAGTGCCACCATCCGGACCCCGGGCACAGATACGCAGTATTTT	CSATIRTPGTDTQYF
TRBD1	TRBV15	NA	TRBJ1-5	TGTGCCACCAGCAGAGTTGGACAGGGGCCTCAGCCCCAGCATTTT	CATSRVGQGPQPQHF
TRBD2	TRBV5-1	NA	TRBJ2-1	TGCGCCAGCAGTAGTAGCGGGGGGGTATTTGAGCAGTTCTTC	CASSSSGGVFEQFF
TRBD1	TRBV7-3	NA	TRBJ1-2	TGTGCCAGCAGCTCCACAGGGGGCAGCAGCATTGGCTACACCTTC	CASSSTGGSSIGYTF
NA	TRBV29-1	few	TRBJ2-7	TGCAGCGTCGACGGCACGGGGGGCGGTACCTACGAGCAGTACTTC	CSVDGTGGGTYEQYF
TRBD1	TRBV7-2	NA	TRBJ2-1	TGTGCCAGCAGCCACCGGGACAGGGAGATTCGGCAGTTCTTC	CASSHRDREIRQFF
TRBD1	TRBV2	NA	TRBJ2-3	TGTGCCAGCAGGAAGGAGACAGGGGGGACAGATACGCAGTATTTT	CASRKETGGTDTQYF
TRBD2	TRBV7-9	few	TRBJ2-7	TGTGCCAGCAGCTTCCTAGCGGGACATAAATACGAGCAGTACTTC	CASSFLAGHKYEQYF
NA	TRBV24-1	NA	TRBJ2-3	TGTGCCATCGATGATGGCCGGGGGCCCACAGATACGCAGTATTTT	CAIDDGRGPTDTQYF
TRBD1	TRBV27	few	TRBJ1-2	TGTGCCAGCAGTTTAACAGGGGGCAATTCTGGCTACACCTTC	CASSLTGGNSGYTF
NA	TRBV20-1	NA	TRBJ1-1	TGCAGTGCTAGTCCACAGGTGGTCCCTGAAGCTTTCTTT	CSASPQVVPEAFF
NA	TRBV20-1	few	TRBJ2-3	TGCAGTGCACCGGGACAATTCACAGATACGCAGTATTTT	CSAPGQFTDTQYF
TRBD2	TRBV6-5	NA	TRBJ2-3	TGTGCCAGCACCGAAAGGAGGCTAGCGGGGCCAGATACGCAGTATTTT	CASTERRLAGPDTQYF
NA	TRBV6-1	NA	TRBJ2-7	TGTGCCAGCAGTGAAGTACCCCAGTACTTC	CASSEVPQYF
NA	TRBV21-1	NA	TRBJ2-3	TGTGCCAGCAGCGTACGGGACAGGGGAAGCACAGATACGCAGTATTTT	CASSVRDRGSTDTQYF
NA	TRBV5-1	few	TRBJ2-5	TGCGCCAGCAGCAGCCTTCCCGCGGGGGAGACCCAGTACTTC	CASSSLPAGETQYF
TRBD1	TRBV2	few	TRBJ2-1	TGTGCCAGCACTCCCTGGACAGGGGGCGTTAACAATGAGCAGTTCTTC	CASTPWTGGVNNEQFF
NA	TRBV6-4	NA	TRBJ2-7	TGTGCCAGCAGTGGGGAAGGGGGACACGAGCAGTACTTC	CASSGEGGHEQYF
TRBD1	TRBV4-1	NA	TRBJ1-5	TGCGCCAGCAGCCAAGAGCCGGGACAGTACAATCAGCCCCAGCATTTT	CASSQEPGQYNQPQHF
NA	TRBV6-5	NA	TRBJ1-2	TGTGCCAGCAGCATAACGACCCATAACTATGGCTACACCTTC	CASSITTHNYGYTF
NA	TRBV6-6	NA	TRBJ2-7	TGTGCCAGCAACCCCGGGGGCACCATCTACGAGCAGTACTTC	CASNPGGTIYEQYF
NA	TRBV12-3/TRBV12-4	few	TRBJ1-5	TGTGCCAGCAGTTCGGGACCGGCGTTTAGCAATCAGCCCCAGCATTTT	CASSSGPAFSNQPQHF
NA	TRBV5-1	NA	TRBJ2-1	TGCGCCAGCAGCTTGGTATTACAGGGTGTTGAGCAGTTCTTC	CASSLVLQGVEQFF
NA	TRBV6-5	NA	TRBJ1-2	TGTGCCAGCAGTTACGGATCGTCACGGGGACGCGCTAACTATGGCTACACCTTC	CASSYGSSRGRANYGYTF
TRBD2	TRBV20-1	NA	TRBJ2-5	TGCAGTGCTCCTCCGGGACTAGCGGGGAGAGAGACCCAGTACTTC	CSAPPGLAGRETQYF
NA	TRBV20-1	NA	TRBJ1-1	TGCAGTGCTAGGTCGTTCACTGAAGCTTTCTTT	CSARSFTEAFF
TRBD2	TRBV20-1	many	TRBJ2-3	TGCAGTGCTAGAGATCCAACTAGCGGGGAATTAGTGACGCAGTATTTT	CSARDPTSGELVTQYF
TRBD2	TRBV9	once	TRBJ2-1	TGTGCCAGCAGCTCCCGGTTAAGCGGGGGCAAACCAGGGGAGCAGTTCTTC	CASSSRLSGGKPGEQFF